These 17 T cell receptor beta chains share one sample of origin, sequenced in a study of graft-versus-host responses after intestinal transplantation (dated by TCRdb to the early 2020s). The library was prepared using the immunoSEQ multiplex PCR assay. The table comes from immuneACCESS by way of TCRdb, which keeps in-frame sequences with V and J called. Part of the clones is missing from these tables; in studies checked, under half for an unresolved V gene and the rest for unknown reasons. The sample contains under 100,000 clones, about 90% of them found a single time. The ten largest make up approximately 0.4% of the sample. The time point label on this specimen signifies: cells obtained before transplantation from donor or recipient. These receptors' antigens are unknown. The source was unstimulated CD8+ T cells sorted from spleen or lymph node cells, collected before transplant. Receptors were obtained from a human donor who was the organ donor for an intestinal transplant.

Turning to this clone: Other DNA sequences within the sample encode an identical CDR3. V usage is TRBV4-1 and J usage is TRBJ2-7; D may be TRBD2 (5 bases). The V end was cut by 0 bases, the J end by 4 bases, with 7 bases between. This CDR3 region has 13 residues. Germline CDR1 MGHRA, CDR2 YSYEKL. The CDR3, as DNA: TGCGCCAGCAGCCAAGAGAGGGCTTACGAGCAGTACTTC. It is translated as CASSQERAYEQYF.

The rearrangement links TRBV4-3 to TRBJ2-7, with 7 bases aligning to TRBD2. Looked up from germline, CDR1 is LGHNA and CDR2 is YSLEER. V lost 1 base and J lost 0; bases outside the gene matches: 6. The CDR3 spans 16 residues. CDR3 residues: CASSQGFGGSSYEQYF. In DNA form, the CDR3 reads TGCGCCAGCAGCCAAGGGTTCGGCGGGAGCTCCTACGAGCAGTACTTC.

J is TRBJ2-5 and V is TRBV4-3, with 9 bases matching TRBD2. From germline, CDR1 is LGHNA and CDR2 YSLEER. J was trimmed by 0 bases and V by 3 bases; bases with no gene match: 8. The CDR3 covers 17 residues. CDR3 amino acids: CASSHPSASGDQETQYF. CDR3 DNA: TGCGCCAGCAGCCACCCCTCGGCTAGCGGGGACCAAGAGACCCAGTACTTC.

This chain links TRBV28 with TRBJ1-5; D is possibly TRBD1 (5 bases). Looked up from germline, CDR1 is MDHEN and CDR2 is SYDVKM. V dropped 1 base and J dropped 0 bases, with 16 bases sitting between them. The CDR3 extends over 18 amino acids. CDR3 sequence: CASSLFGPPGVSNQPQHF. CDR3 nucleotide sequence: TGTGCCAGCAGTTTATTCGGCCCCCCGGGGGTTAGCAATCAGCCCCAGCATTTT.

The chain links TRBV4-2 to TRBJ1-5, with D possibly TRBD1 on 6 matching bases. V was shortened by 0 bases and J by 2 bases, with 11 bases between the two germline ends. The CDR3 contains 16 residues. Germline CDR1 and CDR2: LGHNA and YNFKEQ. The CDR3 nucleotides are TGTGCCAGCAGCCAAGAACAGGGCGATCGCAATCAGCCCCAGCATTTT. This gives the protein CASSQEQGDRNQPQHF.

V usage is TRBV7-3 and J usage is TRBJ2-3, with D perhaps matching TRBD2 (6 bases). Germline V gene data show CDR1 as SGHTA and CDR2 as FQGTGA. V was trimmed by 3 bases and J by 1 base, leaving 8 bases between them. CDR3 length: 14 residues. CDR3 coding DNA: TGTGCCAGCAGCTTCACGGGGGGCACAGATACGCAGTATTTT. Translated, it gives CASSFTGGTDTQYF. Filled out from reference TRBV7-3 and TRBJ2-3, the complete variable domain reads GAGVSQTPSNKVTEKGKYVELRCDPISGHTALYWYRQSLGQGPEFLIYFQGTGAADDSGLPNDRFFAVRPEGSVSTLKIQRTERGDSAVYLCASSFTGGTDTQYFGPGTRLTVL.

V gene TRBV29-1 combines with J gene TRBJ2-1; D might be TRBD2 (6 bases). The CDR3 is 12 amino acids. V was trimmed by 3 bases and J by 8 bases, leaving 11 bases between them. Germline V gene data show CDR1 as SQVTM and CDR2 as ANQGSEA. CDR3 nucleotides: TGCAGCGTTGACGGGGGTCGGCATGAGCAGTTCTTC. The encoded protein is CSVDGGRHEQFF.

The rearrangement joins TRBV19 to TRBJ1-5, with D possibly matching TRBD1 (5 bases). This CDR3 spans 14 amino acids. Trimming stripped 6 bases from V and 6 bases from J, with 15 bases between. The V gene's germline CDR1 is LNHDA and CDR2 SQIVND (reference sequence). This CDR3 is CASRPLPGPQPQHF. The DNA for the CDR3 is TGTGCCAGTAGGCCCCTCCCAGGGCCTCAGCCCCAGCATTTT.

The rearrangement uses TRBV30 and TRBJ1-1; D not resolved. This CDR3 region has 14 residues. V shed 3 bases and J shed 1 base, with 12 bases lying between them. Germline loops: CDR1 GTSNPN, CDR2 SVGIG (reference sequence). CDR3 bases: TGTGCCTGGAGAACCCCAGACACGAACACTGAAGCTTTCTTT. Amino acid sequence: CAWRTPDTNTEAFF. Combining the CDR3 with reference TRBV30 and TRBJ1-1 gives the whole variable domain SQTIHQWPATLVQPVGSPLSLECTVEGTSNPNLYWYRQAAGRGLQLLFYSVGIGQISSEVPQNLSASRPQDRQFILSSKKLLLSDSGFYLCAWRTPDTNTEAFFGQGTRLTVV.

This clone was recorded once. V is TRBV30 and J is TRBJ1-2; no clear D gene. Trimming took 6 bases from V and 3 from J, leaving 17 bases between them. Looked up from germline, CDR1 is GTSNPN and CDR2 is SVGIG (reference sequence). The CDR3 covers 14 residues. The CDR3 coding sequence is TGTGCCTGTATTTACGGGGAGGCTGACTATGGCTACACCTTC. Amino acid sequence: CACIYGEADYGYTF.

V gene TRBV27 combines with J gene TRBJ2-7; 8 bases are a match to TRBD1. This CDR3 is 14 amino acids long. With 5 bases clipped from V and 7 bases from J, the junction kept 10 bases outside the gene matches. From germline, CDR1 is MNHEY and CDR2 SMNVEV (reference sequence). CDR3 nucleotides: TGTGCCAGCAGTCTGGCGCAGGGGGCGTGGGAGCAGTACTTC. It specifies CASSLAQGAWEQYF.

The rearrangement uses TRBV5-1 and TRBJ2-3; D may be TRBD1 (6 bases). Germline CDR1 and CDR2: SGHRS and YFSETQ. The V end was cut by 0 bases, the J end by 4 bases, with 12 bases between. This CDR3 is 15 amino acids long. CDR3 bases: TGCGCCAGCAGCTTGGCCGGCTGGGGGCCAGATACGCAGTATTTT. It yields the protein CASSLAGWGPDTQYF.

V usage is TRBV4-3 and J usage is TRBJ2-3; perhaps TRBD2 as D (6 bases). V lost 3 bases and J 4 bases, leaving 14 bases between the germline ends. Germline V lookup: CDR1 LGHNA, CDR2 YSLEER. The CDR3 sequence is 15 residues long. Here the CDR3 reads CASSQETSGADTQYF. The CDR3 DNA is TGCGCCAGCAGCCAGGAGACTAGTGGCGCAGATACGCAGTATTTT.

V is TRBV6-1 and J is TRBJ1-2; TRBD1 matches at 7 bases. Germline trimming cut 5 bases from V and 4 bases from J; bases unmatched to any gene: 7. The CDR3 has 14 residues. The germline V gene has CDR1 MNHNS and CDR2 SASEGT. DNA for the CDR3: TGTGCCAGCAGTATAAGGGACAGCTTCTATGGCTACACCTTC. Translation: CASSIRDSFYGYTF.

The rearrangement links TRBV6-1 to TRBJ2-1; tentatively, D is TRBD2 (5 bases). The germline V gene has CDR1 MNHNS and CDR2 SASEGT. V lost 7 bases and J lost 8, with 18 bases in between. This CDR3 region has 14 residues. DNA of the CDR3: TGTGCCAGCACCTGGAACGGGGTGTTCGATGAGCAGTTCTTC. This codes for CASTWNGVFDEQFF.

The chain carries TRBV19 and TRBJ1-1; 8 nucleotides align to TRBD1. The CDR3 contains 15 residues. Per the germline V gene, CDR1 is LNHDA and CDR2 is SQIVND (reference sequence). V lost 2 bases to trimming and J lost 1 base; unmatched junction nucleotides: 3. The CDR3 DNA is TGTGCCAGTAGTATATCAGGGACAGGGAACACTGAAGCTTTCTTT. Amino acid sequence: CASSISGTGNTEAFF.

The chain couples TRBV15 to TRBJ2-5; 7 bases map to TRBD2. Germline CDR1 and CDR2: LNHNV and YYDKDF (reference sequence). This CDR3 contains 17 residues. The V gene end was trimmed by 2 bases and the J gene end by 3 bases; junction bases not matched to a gene: 12. The CDR3 bases are TGTGCCACCAGCAGACCTAGGGACTACCTGGGGGAAGAGACCCAGTACTTC. It encodes CATSRPRDYLGEETQYF.